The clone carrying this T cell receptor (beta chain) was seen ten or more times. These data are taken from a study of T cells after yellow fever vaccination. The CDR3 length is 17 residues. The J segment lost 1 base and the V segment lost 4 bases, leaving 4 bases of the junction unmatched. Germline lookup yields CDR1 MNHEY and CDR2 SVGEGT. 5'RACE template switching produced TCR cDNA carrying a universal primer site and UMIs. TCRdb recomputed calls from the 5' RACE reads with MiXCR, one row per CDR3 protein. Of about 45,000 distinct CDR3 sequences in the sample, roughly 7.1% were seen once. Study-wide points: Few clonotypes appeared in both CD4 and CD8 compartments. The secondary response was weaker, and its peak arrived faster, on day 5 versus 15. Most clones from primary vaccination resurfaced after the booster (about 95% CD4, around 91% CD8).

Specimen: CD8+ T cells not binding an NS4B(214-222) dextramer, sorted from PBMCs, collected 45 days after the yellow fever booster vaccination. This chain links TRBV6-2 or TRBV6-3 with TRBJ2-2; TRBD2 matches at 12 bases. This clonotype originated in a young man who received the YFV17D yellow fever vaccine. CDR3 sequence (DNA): TGTGCCAGCAGTTCACTAGCGGGAGGTCAGAACACCGGGGAGCTGTTTTTT. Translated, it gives CASSSLAGGQNTGELFF.